These 9 T cell receptor beta chains were all obtained from the same sample, sequenced in a study of long-term antiretroviral therapy in people with HIV. Investigators performed immunoSEQ version v3.0 at survey level. TCRdb's copy holds only in-frame clones and misses some; the assay was immunoSEQ multiplex PCR. Altogether roughly 20,000 clones are present, less than 95% being singletons, with the ten largest covering 9.2%. The sample in question was unsorted PBMCs, obtained about 4.5 years before starting antiretroviral therapy. Source of these receptors: a woman aged 30 to 39 with HIV.

This clone was seen just once. The chain joins TRBV9 to TRBJ1-2, with TRBD1 as a possible D gene (6 bases). V dropped 0 bases and J dropped 8 bases, with 14 bases sitting between them. The CDR3 has 14 residues. Germline V CDR1 and CDR2: SGDLS, YYNGEE. The CDR3 loop is CASSVDPGARGYTF. The CDR3 bases are TGTGCCAGCAGCGTAGATCCAGGGGCCAGGGGCTACACCTTC.

This chain uses TRBV5-1 with TRBJ2-5; D is possibly TRBD2 (6 bases). The V end was cut by 4 bases, the J end by 1 base, with 14 bases between. This CDR3 is built from 15 residues. In germline, CDR1 is SGHRS, CDR2 YFSETQ. The CDR3, as DNA: TGCGCCAGCAGCGGTGCTGGGGGGTCCCAAGAGACCCAGTACTTC. Translation: CASSGAGGSQETQYF.

The gene calls are TRBV6-6 and TRBJ1-2; D perhaps matches TRBD1 (5 bases). Germline assignment: CDR1 MNHNY and CDR2 SVGAGI (reference sequence). Trimming stripped 0 bases from V and 2 bases from J, with 10 bases between. The CDR3 length is 15 residues. CDR3: CASSYSTAGNYGYTF. The CDR3 nucleotides read TGTGCCAGCAGTTACTCGACCGCAGGGAACTATGGCTACACCTTC.

By proportion, this clone is medium-sized. V and J are TRBV5-5 and TRBJ1-2; unclear D gene. Trimming removed 0 bases from V and 2 bases from J, with 5 bases in between. The CDR3 sequence is 13 residues long. Germline V gives CDR1 SGHKS, CDR2 YYEKEE (reference sequence). The CDR3 sequence is CASSLANNYGYTF. The DNA of the CDR3 is TGTGCCAGCAGCTTGGCCAACAACTATGGCTACACCTTC.

The genes are TRBV6-6 and TRBJ2-1, with no clear D. Trimming pared 9 bases from V and 6 bases from J, leaving 21 bases between. The germline gives CDR1 MNHNY, CDR2 SVGAGI (reference sequence). The CDR3 extends over 15 amino acids. The DNA of the CDR3 is TGTGCCAGTATTCCAACAGCATTGACATTCAATGAGCAGTTCTTC. It is translated as CASIPTALTFNEQFF.

This clone was seen a few times. V gene TRBV30 combines with J gene TRBJ1-1; 10 bases fit TRBD1. This CDR3 region has 13 residues. Looked up from germline, CDR1 is GTSNPN and CDR2 is SVGIG (reference sequence). The trim removed 8 bases at V and 1 base at J, leaving 4 bases unmatched. In nucleotides, the CDR3 is TGTGCCGTTGACAGGGGGCGGAACACTGAAGCTTTCTTT. It yields the protein CAVDRGRNTEAFF.

The gene calls are TRBV9 and TRBJ1-1; weak D call: TRBD1 (6 bases). The germline V and J ends were trimmed by 0 bases and 8 bases, with 14 bases remaining between them. The CDR3 loop spans 14 amino acids. Germline CDR1 and CDR2: SGDLS and YYNGEE. The CDR3 sequence is CASSVDGSGEEAFF. As DNA, the CDR3 is TGTGCCAGCAGCGTAGACGGATCAGGGGAGGAAGCTTTCTTT.

J is TRBJ1-2 and V is TRBV19; 9 nucleotides match TRBD1. Germline CDR1 LNHDA, CDR2 SQIVND (reference sequence). Germline trimming cut 10 bases from V and 2 bases from J; bases unmatched to any gene: 8. The CDR3 is 14 residues long. CDR3 residues: CATLTGQGNYGYTF. The CDR3 nucleotides read TGTGCCACCCTCACGGGACAGGGCAACTATGGCTACACCTTC.

This clone was seen just once. V and J are TRBV18 and TRBJ2-7; TRBD2 might be the D (7 bases). The CDR3 runs 12 residues. Germline assignment: CDR1 KGHSH and CDR2 LQKENI. V lost 6 bases, J lost 5 bases, and 11 bases lay in between. CDR3: CASSQGGDEQYF. Here the CDR3 DNA reads TGTGCCAGCTCTCAAGGGGGGGACGAGCAGTACTTC. Looking up the rest from reference TRBV18 and TRBJ2-7 gives the full variable domain: NAGVMQNPRHLVRRRGQEARLRCSPMKGHSHVYWYRQLPEEGLKFMVYLQKENIIDESGMPKERFSAEFPKEGPSILRIQQVVRGDSAAYFCASSQGGDEQYFGPGTRLTVT.